What follows are 31 T cell receptor beta chains derived from one specimen sequenced in a study of blood T cell repertoires in COVID-19. The method was immunoSEQ multiplex PCR; TCRdb's version includes in-frame clones alone and lacks a portion of them. Of roughly 250,000 clones listed, approximately 83% are singletons. Sequencing was performed on peripheral blood. The receptors come from a person between 70 and 80 years old with COVID-19, enrolled during active disease.

The V gene is TRBV30, the J gene TRBJ1-5, with D uncertain. CDR1 and CDR2 (germline): GTSNPN, SVGIG (reference sequence). This CDR3 spans 12 amino acids. V lost 2 bases to trimming and J lost 3 bases, with 5 bases between them. CDR3 loop: CAWSTVNQPQHF. DNA of the CDR3: TGTGCCTGGAGTACGGTCAATCAGCCCCAGCATTTT.

The chain has TRBV10-3 and TRBJ1-6; no reliable D call. This CDR3 has 16 amino acids. V shed 2 bases and J shed 9 bases, with 17 bases lying between them. Germline CDR1 reads ENHRY; CDR2 reads SYGVKD. CDR3 region: CAISEAGSVERSPLHF. The CDR3 coding sequence is TGTGCCATCAGTGAGGCTGGGTCTGTAGAGCGTTCACCCCTCCACTTT.

The CDR3 DNA reads as TGTGCCAGCAGCTTAGGCAGGGGGCAGAACACCGGGGAGCTGTTTTTT. Residues: CASSLGRGQNTGELFF. The V and J genes are TRBV7-8 and TRBJ2-2, with 8 bases that match TRBD1. This CDR3 comprises 16 residues. In germline, CDR1 is SGHVS, CDR2 FQNEAQ. Losses at the gene ends were 1 base for V and 1 base for J; bases not matched to a gene: 2.

The V call is TRBV4-1, the J call TRBJ1-2; 9 nucleotides align to TRBD1. This CDR3 is built from 15 residues. The V gene's germline CDR1 is MGHRA and CDR2 YSYEKL. The trim removed 3 bases at V and 1 base at J, leaving 3 bases unmatched. The CDR3 coding sequence is TGCGCCAGCAGCCATGCGGGACAGGGTAACTATGGCTACACCTTC. This gives the protein CASSHAGQGNYGYTF.

CDR3 sequence reads: CASSPGWASNQPQHF. The CDR3 nucleotides read TGTGCCAGCAGCCCAGGGTGGGCCAGCAATCAGCCCCAGCATTTT. The gene calls are TRBV7-2 and TRBJ1-5, with TRBD1 as a possible D gene (5 bases). With 5 bases removed from V and 1 base from J, the gap between germline ends came to 12 bases. CDR3 length: 15 amino acids. CDR1 is SGHTA and CDR2 is FQGNSA in the germline V gene.

This chain links TRBV9 with TRBJ2-2; TRBD1 aligns across 10 bases. The V segment lost 3 bases and the J segment 6 bases; nucleotides outside the gene matches: 8. Germline values: CDR1 SGDLS, CDR2 YYNGEE. The CDR3 extends over 16 amino acids. The CDR3 bases are TGTGCCAGCAGCGAGAGTAGGACAGGGGGTTCCGGGGAGCTGTTTTTT. It encodes CASSESRTGGSGELFF.

This clone was seen only once. The rearrangement uses TRBV9 and TRBJ2-3; 11 bases line up with TRBD1. The length of the CDR3 is 15 residues. CDR1 is SGDLS, CDR2 YYNGEE, per germline. J lost 4 bases, V lost 4 bases, and 5 bases had no gene match. The CDR3 region has the DNA TGTGCCAGCAGCACTCGGACAGGGGGCTCAGATACGCAGTATTTT. Its protein is CASSTRTGGSDTQYF.

The chain recombines TRBV15 with TRBJ1-5; no clear D gene. The CDR3 length is 14 residues. V was pared by 7 bases and J by 4 bases, with 14 bases between. Germline V gene sequence: CDR1 LNHNV, CDR2 YYDKDF (reference sequence). The CDR3 spells CATTRGGGNQPQHF. CDR3 DNA: TGTGCCACCACTCGGGGTGGTGGAAATCAGCCCCAGCATTTT.

This chain joins TRBV19 and TRBJ2-3; TRBD2 matches at 7 bases. The CDR3 extends over 18 amino acids. V gave up 5 bases and J gave up 1 base; unmatched junction bases: 15. CDR1 is LNHDA and CDR2 is SQIVND in the germline V gene (reference sequence). For the CDR3, the DNA is TGTGCCAGTAGTTTTGGGTATGGGGGGGAGAGTCGCACAGATACGCAGTATTTT. Amino acid sequence: CASSFGYGGESRTDTQYF.

This chain joins TRBV9 and TRBJ1-2; TRBD1 is a possible D gene (5 bases). This CDR3 has 14 amino acids. V was cut by 0 bases and J by 6 bases, with 12 bases left in between. CDR1 is SGDLS and CDR2 is YYNGEE in the germline V gene. The CDR3 region has the DNA TGTGCCAGCAGCGTAGAAGTGGGGGGAAATGGCTACACCTTC. Translated, it gives CASSVEVGGNGYTF.

This chain joins TRBV6-5 and TRBJ1-1; D remains ambiguous. Trimming removed 6 bases from V and 7 bases from J, with 21 bases in between. CDR3 length equals 15 residues. Germline CDR1 and CDR2: MNHEY and SVGAGI. The CDR3 here is CASSYDNRRDGEAFF. Here the CDR3 DNA reads TGTGCCAGCAGCTACGACAATCGGAGGGATGGTGAAGCTTTCTTT.

With respect to this clone: The junction does not match germline at one end; this may be a read error. V is TRBV5-4 and J is TRBJ1-6, with D uncertain. The CDR3 has 12 amino acids. CDR1 and CDR2 from the germline V gene are SGHNT and YYREEE (reference sequence). As DNA, the CDR3 is TGTGCCAGCACCTTGCCGGTTTCACCCCTCCACTTT. It yields the protein CASTLPVSPLHF.

The CDR3 is CASSLAAGDVRAYNEQFF. DNA of the CDR3: TGCGCCAGCAGCTTGGCAGCGGGAGACGTGAGGGCCTACAATGAGCAGTTCTTC. This chain connects TRBV5-1 to TRBJ2-1; 8 nucleotides agree with TRBD2. This CDR3 is 18 amino acids long. Germline loops: CDR1 SGHRS, CDR2 YFSETQ. V was pared by 0 bases and J by 2 bases, with 10 bases of the junction left unmatched.

This clone has a count of ten or more. The chain uses TRBV2 and TRBJ1-5, with 9 bases fitting TRBD1. V shed 8 bases and J 1 base; nucleotides not matched to a gene: 6. This CDR3 region has 15 residues. Germline V CDR1 and CDR2: SNHLY, FYNNEI. As DNA, the CDR3 is TGTGCCAGCGGATGGGACAGGGCAAGCAATCAGCCCCAGCATTTT. Amino acids: CASGWDRASNQPQHF.

The chain combines TRBV18 with TRBJ1-5; D perhaps matches TRBD1 (5 bases). V was pared by 8 bases and J by 0 bases, with 14 bases between. Germline CDR1 is KGHSH and CDR2 is LQKENI. The CDR3 has 15 amino acids. CDR3 sequence (DNA): TGTGCCAGCCGTCCGACAGAGTATAGCAATCAGCCCCAGCATTTT. It encodes CASRPTEYSNQPQHF.

This chain uses TRBV7-3 with TRBJ2-3; D is uncertain. V was shortened by 1 base and J by 0 bases, with 5 bases between the two germline ends. Germline CDR1 SGHTA, CDR2 FQGTGA. This CDR3 region has 14 residues. CDR3 DNA: TGTGCCAGCAGCTTAAGGGCCAGCACAGATACGCAGTATTTT. Translated, it gives CASSLRASTDTQYF. Full variable domain (outside the CDR3, taken from reference TRBV7-3 and TRBJ2-3): GAGVSQTPSNKVTEKGKYVELRCDPISGHTALYWYRQSLGQGPEFLIYFQGTGAADDSGLPNDRFFAVRPEGSVSTLKIQRTERGDSAVYLCASSLRASTDTQYFGPGTRLTVL.

V gene TRBV24-1 combines with J gene TRBJ2-3; possibly TRBD1 for D (5 bases). The V end was cut by 1 base, the J end by 12 bases, with 13 bases between. The CDR3 has 13 residues. Germline lookup yields CDR1 KGHDR and CDR2 SFDVKD. This CDR3 is CATSDLGGAAQYF. CDR3 in DNA: TGTGCCACCAGTGATTTAGGTGGGGCGGCTCAGTATTTT.

This clone was observed a few times. V is TRBV2 and J is TRBJ1-5, with 8 positions matching TRBD1. Germline assignment: CDR1 SNHLY and CDR2 FYNNEI. The CDR3 runs 14 residues. The trim removed 8 bases at V and 1 base at J, leaving 4 bases unmatched. The CDR3 here is CASLDRASNQPQHF. The CDR3 DNA is TGTGCCAGCCTGGACAGGGCCAGCAATCAGCCCCAGCATTTT.

The chain uses TRBV7-9 and TRBJ2-1; possibly TRBD2 for D (5 bases). CDR3 size: 15 residues. V was pared by 0 bases and J by 9 bases, with 15 bases between. Per germline, CDR1 SEHNR and CDR2 FQNEAQ (reference sequence). CDR3 residues: CASSLAVGVSPEQFF. CDR3 in DNA: TGTGCCAGCAGCTTAGCGGTGGGAGTTAGCCCTGAGCAGTTCTTC.

The V gene is TRBV6-6, the J gene TRBJ2-7; D ambiguous. The V gene's germline CDR1 is MNHNY and CDR2 SVGAGI (reference sequence). Trimming left V 8 bases short and J 2 bases short, with 13 bases between. The CDR3 runs to 13 residues. CDR3 sequence (DNA): TGTGCCAGCCAAAGAACATATACCTACGAGCAGTACTTC. Amino acids: CASQRTYTYEQYF.

The CDR3 loop reads CASSRPEGQGSQPQHF. Written as DNA, the CDR3 is TGTGCCAGCAGCCGGCCTGAAGGACAGGGAAGTCAGCCCCAGCATTTT. The chain carries TRBV16 and TRBJ1-5; 8 bases are shared with TRBD1. The V segment lost 4 bases and the J segment 6 bases; nucleotides outside the gene matches: 11. This CDR3 spans 16 amino acids. Per germline, CDR1 KGHSY and CDR2 FQNENV.

The V gene is TRBV7-2, the J gene TRBJ1-6, with D perhaps TRBD1 (5 bases). The V end was cut by 5 bases, the J end by 10 bases, with 15 bases between. This CDR3 is built from 14 residues. CDR1 and CDR2 (germline): SGHTA, FQGNSA. The chain's CDR3 is CASSPGRVQSPLHF. The CDR3 DNA reads TGTGCCAGCAGCCCAGGCAGGGTGCAGTCACCCCTCCACTTT.

This clone was recorded once. V gene TRBV5-1 combines with J gene TRBJ2-7; 8 positions match TRBD2. Trimming removed 2 bases from V and 7 bases from J; junction bases left unmatched: 17. There are 17 residues in the CDR3. Germline loops: CDR1 SGHRS, CDR2 YFSETQ. CDR3 sequence (DNA): TGCGCCAGCAGCTTATTGGGTATACAGCGGGGGCCTGAAGAGCAGTACTTC. Translating it yields CASSLLGIQRGPEEQYF.

CDR3 DNA: TGCAGTGCTAGTACTTTTAGCTCCTACAATGAGCAGTTCTTC. Its protein product is CSASTFSSYNEQFF. The J gene is TRBJ2-1, the V gene TRBV20-1; no clear D gene. The germline V and J ends were trimmed by 3 bases and 0 bases, with 9 bases remaining between them. The CDR3 is made up of 14 amino acids. CDR1 is DFQATT, CDR2 SNEGSKA, per germline (reference sequence).

The chain uses TRBV4-3 and TRBJ2-3; D is uncertain. There are 16 residues in the CDR3. The V gene lost 0 bases and the J gene lost 8 bases, with 18 bases spanning the gap. Looked up from germline, CDR1 is LGHNA and CDR2 is YSLEER. The DNA for the CDR3 is TGCGCCAGCAGCCAAGAACGCTCTGAGACTGGAAGTACGCAGTATTTT. Translating gives CASSQERSETGSTQYF.

The chain uses TRBV5-4 and TRBJ1-6, with 7 bases matching TRBD1. With V trimmed by 0 bases and J by 10 bases, 4 bases remained unmatched. The CDR3 is 14 amino acids. Per the germline V gene, CDR1 is SGHNT and CDR2 is YYREEE (reference sequence). The CDR3 protein is CASSLGTGGSPLHF. CDR3 sequence (DNA): TGTGCCAGCAGCTTGGGGACAGGAGGCTCACCCCTCCACTTT. The full variable domain, with the rest looked up from reference TRBV5-4 and TRBJ1-6, is ETGVTQSPTHLIKTRGQQVTLRCSSQSGHNTVSWYQQALGQGPQFIFQYYREEENGRGNFPPRFSGLQFPNYSSELNVNALELDDSALYLCASSLGTGGSPLHFGNGTRLTVT.

The chain combines TRBV5-1 with TRBJ1-2; 9 bases are shared with TRBD1. The CDR3 length is 17 residues. V gave up 4 bases and J gave up 3 bases; unmatched junction bases: 13. The germline CDR1 and CDR2 sequences are SGHRS and YFSETQ. Written as DNA, the CDR3 is TGCGCCAGCAGCAAGGGACAGGGTGCGTCCTGGGACTATGGCTACACCTTC. It encodes CASSKGQGASWDYGYTF.

This clone was recorded only once. This chain uses TRBV5-4 with TRBJ2-1, with TRBD2 identical over 9 bases. The CDR3 is 16 amino acids. Germline CDR1 is SGHNT and CDR2 is YYREEE (reference sequence). The J segment lost 0 bases and the V segment lost 4 bases, leaving 5 bases of the junction unmatched. CDR3 protein: CASSGAGGSSYNEQFF. DNA of the CDR3: TGTGCCAGCAGCGGAGCGGGGGGCAGCTCCTACAATGAGCAGTTCTTC.

This clone was picked up one time. This rearrangement joins TRBV28 to TRBJ1-2, with unresolved D. CDR3 length: 14 amino acids. The V gene lost 8 bases and the J gene lost 5 bases, with 18 bases spanning the gap. The germline V gene has CDR1 MDHEN and CDR2 SYDVKM. CDR3 amino acids: CASHQTGSFYGYTF. For the CDR3, the DNA is TGTGCCAGCCACCAGACCGGGAGCTTTTATGGCTACACCTTC.

This sequence joins TRBV2 and TRBJ2-3; D possibly corresponds to TRBD2 (6 bases). The CDR3 covers 15 residues. Trimming cost V 4 bases and J 4 bases, with 15 bases left between them. Germline CDR1 is SNHLY and CDR2 is FYNNEI. Here the CDR3 DNA reads TGTGCCAGCAGTGCCCGACCGGGGGACTCAGATACGCAGTATTTT. It encodes CASSARPGDSDTQYF. Complete variable domain (other parts from reference TRBV2 and TRBJ2-3): EPEVTQTPSHQVTQMGQEVILRCVPISNHLYFYWYRQILGQKVEFLVSFYNNEISEKSEIFDDQFSVERPDGSNFTLKIRSTKLEDSAMYFCASSARPGDSDTQYFGPGTRLTVL.

This clone was recorded at least ten times. This chain connects TRBV5-6 to TRBJ2-7; 7 positions match TRBD1. The CDR3 is 17 amino acids. Trimming at V came to 2 bases and at J to 0 bases, leaving 11 bases not matched to a gene. CDR1 and CDR2 (germline): SGHDT, YYEEEE. The CDR3: CASSLNRQGWDSYEQYF. DNA for the CDR3: TGTGCCAGCAGCTTAAACCGACAGGGATGGGACTCCTACGAGCAGTACTTC.